This T cell receptor beta chain was captured in a study of T cells expressing NK-cell markers. Study results and limitations: Certain NKG2C+ T cell clones were expanded, and their HCMV specificity remained unclear. These same clonotypes (in several donors) also led the CD3+CD56-NKG2C+ fraction.

On this clonotype itself: The antigen is not known.

The CDR3 sequence is 13 residues long. The germline gives CDR1 MNHNY, CDR2 SVGAGI (reference sequence). Using the 5' RACE reads, TCRdb records one entry per CDR3 protein without DNA. This repertoire includes about 550,000 distinct CDR3 sequences. The receptor was derived from a young man in good health. The V and J genes are TRBV6-6 and TRBJ2-3. The sequencing input was blood T cells: a sorted CD56 or NKG2C T cell subset, CD4+ or CD8+ T cells, or bulk PBMC T cells (not recorded which). CDR3 sequence reads: CASSYNFRDTQYF.